This T cell receptor beta chain was documented in a study of blood T cell repertoires in COVID-19 (dated by TCRdb to 2020 to 2021). About the full investigation: Samples covering the acute and convalescent phases of COVID-19 were provided by collaborators in the United States, Italy and Spain. The material from the prospective study consisted of cDNA or gDNA derived from T cells, B-cell-depleted T cells, or PBMCs. Deeply sampled blood TCRbeta repertoires from subjects exposed to, actively infected with, or recovered from COVID-19 were included in the dataset. The repertoires were made available in a free public database intended to serve as a resource for research on the immune response to SARS-CoV-2. Samples came from the ongoing ImmuneRACE study (first 160 participants) plus 1,254 subjects from 6 global collaborators. A de-identified subject ID, COVID-19 status, age in years and sex were almost always included in the sample metadata. Where available, HLA class I and class II types were obtained from metadata supplied by the sample provider rather than from assay-based typing.

In Seattle, one collaborating source enrolled patients while the infection was active and tracked those patients longitudinally over the course of disease. Whole blood was collected in K2EDTA tubes by collaborating institutions according to the institutions' own protocols. For TCRbeta analysis, collaborators shipped samples in one of three forms: frozen whole blood, isolated PBMCs, or DNA extracted from either of those sample types. Notes on this clone: What this receptor recognizes is not known. No base qualities exist here, and no much larger clone lies one base off it.

Overall study results and their limits: How much clinical and demographic metadata was included differed by source and by participant, and the metadata was provided uncurated.

TCRbeta CDR3 regions were amplified from genomic DNA using the immunoSEQ Assay, a bias-controlled multiplex PCR. Processing in the source paper ran as follows. The number of nucleated cells in each sample was estimated by amplification of reference gene primers within the assay. To quantify the absolute abundance of each unique TCRbeta CDR3 rearrangement, sequence reads were collapsed and filtered. Productive Simpson clonality was computed per sample as the square root of Simpson's diversity index over productive rearrangements. TCRdb mirrors the immuneACCESS table, restricted to in-frame sequences. Some clones are absent from its copies; in checked studies, under half trace to an unresolved V gene, and the reason for the others is unknown. V and J calls and clone size follow that table, whereas D and trimming were derived from the DNA. The sample table shows hundreds of thousands of clones, and 87% are seen once. The ten largest make up roughly 6% of the sample.

The CDR3 covers 17 residues, taking in both the cysteine and the phenylalanine. Solely the CDR3 DNA is kept, with 51 bases framed from the first base. Trimming takes 0 bases from V and 9 bases from J, and the germline ends sit 21 bases apart. In the germline V gene, CDR1 corresponds to SGHAT and CDR2 to FQNNGV. In this chain, TRBV11-2 is recombined with TRBJ2-1; the D segment could be TRBD2, given 6 matching bases. The sample comprised peripheral blood. The sequence derives from a woman between 45 and 65 years old with COVID-19, enrolled during active disease. The bases read TGTGCCAGCAGCTTAGATGGAAGACGGGAGTGGGTTGGTGAGCAGTTCTTC. This gives the protein CASSLDGRREWVGEQFF.